The present T cell receptor beta chain was sequenced within a study of graft-versus-host responses after intestinal transplantation. In the study overall: Recipients uniformly received anti-thymocyte globulin induction, followed by tacrolimus and steroids for three to four years.

Sequencing was performed with immunoSEQ multiplex PCR; in TCRdb, only in-frame clones are kept and a portion is missing. The data hold approximately 60,000 clones, with roughly 89% observed a single time. Processing of graft tissue released intraepithelial and lamina propria lymphocytes. V was clipped by 2 bases and J by 8 bases, with 18 bases between them. The germline CDR1 and CDR2 sequences are KGHSH and LQKENI. There are 15 residues in the CDR3. A single count supports this clone. The antigen is unknown. The study, taken as a whole, reports: High graft-versus-host to host-versus-graft clonal ratios were seen in allografts of patients with graft-donor T cell macrochimerism. Circulating GvH clone levels at their peak were associated with HvG declines (early post-transplant). Marrow from the recipient contained GvH clones, some of which had appeared first in ileum or blood.

The chain recombines TRBV18 with TRBJ1-2; no firm D call. The sample consisted of ileum tissue, taken more than 350 days after transplant. This sequence originates from a human patient who received an intestinal transplant, so some T cells may come from the graft donor. CDR3 residues: CASSPSGVREAGYTF. The CDR3 region has the DNA TGTGCCAGCTCACCATCGGGCGTGCGGGAGGCCGGCTACACCTTC.